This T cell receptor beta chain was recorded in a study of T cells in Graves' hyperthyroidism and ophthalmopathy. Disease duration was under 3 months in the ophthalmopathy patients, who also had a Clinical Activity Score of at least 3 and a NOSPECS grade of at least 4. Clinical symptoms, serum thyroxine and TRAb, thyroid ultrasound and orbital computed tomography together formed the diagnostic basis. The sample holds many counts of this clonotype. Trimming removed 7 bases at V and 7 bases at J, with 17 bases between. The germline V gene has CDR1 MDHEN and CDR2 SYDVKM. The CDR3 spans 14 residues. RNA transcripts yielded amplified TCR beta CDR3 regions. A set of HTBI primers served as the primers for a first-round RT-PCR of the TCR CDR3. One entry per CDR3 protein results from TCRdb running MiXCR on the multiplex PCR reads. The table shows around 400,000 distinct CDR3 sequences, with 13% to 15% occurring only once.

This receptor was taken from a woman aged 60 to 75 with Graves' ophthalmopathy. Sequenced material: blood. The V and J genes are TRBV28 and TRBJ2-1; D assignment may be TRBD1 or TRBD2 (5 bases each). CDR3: CASTLPGARNEQFF. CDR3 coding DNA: TGTGCCAGCACTCTCCCCGGGGCAAGGAATGAGCAGTTCTTC.